These 26 T cell receptor beta chains were sequenced from one sample in a study of CD8+CD57+ T cells in acquired aplastic anemia. CDR3 and TCR beta VDJ profiling relied on genomic DNA as the template. TCRdb processed the reads anew with MiXCR; each CDR3 protein has one entry. The sample lists 400,000 to 500,000 distinct CDR3 sequences, about 70% seen once, with 4% in the top ten. Sequencing was done on a sample of sorted CD4+, CD8+, or CD8+CD57+ T cells (not recorded which) from PBMCs. These receptors were collected from a human donor in good health, serving as a control.

This chain joins TRBV10-3 and TRBJ1-1, with a weak D call TRBD1 (5 bases). V was cut by 5 bases and J by 7 bases, with 14 bases left in between. Per germline, CDR1 ENHRY and CDR2 SYGVKD. This CDR3 spans 13 amino acids. The CDR3 DNA reads TGTGCCATCAGTATATCGGGGGATGGTGAAGCTTTCTTT. It codes for CAISISGDGEAFF.

The chain has TRBV19 and TRBJ2-6; D might be TRBD1 or TRBD2, each matching 5 bases. Per the germline V gene, CDR1 is LNHDA and CDR2 is SQIVND (reference sequence). Trimming stripped 3 bases from V and 17 bases from J, with 32 bases between. There are 18 residues in the CDR3. For the CDR3, the DNA is TGTGCCAGTAGTATCGGGGCGAAAGGGTTACAAGAGACCCAGTACTTGACTTTC. Encoded protein: CASSIGAKGLQETQYLTF. The whole variable domain, remainder taken from reference TRBV19 and TRBJ2-6, is DGGITQSPKYLFRKEGQNVTLSCEQNLNHDAMYWYRQDPGQGLRLIYYSQIVNDFQKGDIAEGYSVSREKKESFPLTVTSAQKNPTAFYLCASSIGAKGLQETQYLTFGAGSRLTVL.

On this clonotype itself: The conserved closing phenylalanine or tryptophan is absent in this CDR3, likely reflecting a read error. The chain carries TRBV19 and TRBJ1-1; no firm D call. Germline-derived CDR1 and CDR2 are LNHDA and SQIVND (reference sequence). The V and J ends lost 7 bases and 8 bases respectively, with 11 bases between them. This CDR3 spans 11 amino acids. The CDR3 DNA follows: TGTGCCAGTACAGGACCAAGGGAAGCTTTCTAC. Translating gives CASTGPREAFY.

This clonotype has just one count. The V gene is TRBV9, the J gene TRBJ1-6, with D unresolved. This CDR3 region has 15 residues. V was pared by 0 bases and J by 7 bases, with 11 bases between. The germline gives CDR1 SGDLS, CDR2 YYNGEE. The chain's CDR3 is CASSVDLQLNSPLHF. CDR3 nucleotide sequence: TGTGCCAGCAGCGTAGACTTACAGCTCAATTCACCCCTCCACTTT.

To note about this clonotype: Given a much more abundant clone one base away, this may be a read error. The missing conserved phenylalanine or tryptophan at the end of this CDR3 makes a read error likely. This chain uses TRBV3-1 with TRBJ1-5; D gene unclear. Germline CDR1 is LGHDT and CDR2 is YNNKEL (reference sequence). The ends were cut back, 3 bases at V and 6 bases at J, with 12 bases in the middle. The CDR3 consists of 14 residues. In DNA form, the CDR3 reads TGTGCCAGCAGCCAGGGTAGGGCTAGTCAGCCCCAGCATTCT. Amino acid sequence: CASSQGRASQPQHS.

Remarks on this clonotype: The CDR3 ends on some other residue instead of the conserved phenylalanine or tryptophan, so this is likely a read error. Because the CDR3's place on the DNA is in doubt, the DNA is left out and the CDR3 is given as listed by TCRdb. This chain links TRBV7-2 with TRBJ1-2. The CDR3 region is 11 residues in length, termini included. The germline V gene has CDR1 SGHTA and CDR2 FQGNSA. The CDR3 loop is CASSSLNDYTS.

The chain combines TRBV5-6 with TRBJ1-1, with D perhaps matching TRBD1 (5 bases). V was shortened by 4 bases and J by 1 base, with 14 bases between the two germline ends. The CDR3 sequence is 15 residues long. Per germline, CDR1 SGHDT and CDR2 YYEEEE. The CDR3 sequence is CASSNRGTTNTEAFF. CDR3 sequence (DNA): TGTGCCAGCAGCAATCGGGGGACTACGAACACTGAAGCTTTCTTT. Full variable domain (outside the CDR3, taken from reference TRBV5-6 and TRBJ1-1): DAGVTQSPTHLIKTRGQQVTLRCSPKSGHDTVSWYQQALGQGPQFIFQYYEEEERQRGNFPDRFSGHQFPNYSSELNVNALLLGDSALYLCASSNRGTTNTEAFFGQGTRLTVV.

Notes on this clonotype: With a much larger clone just one base away, this may be a read error. The CDR3 carries no conserved terminal phenylalanine or tryptophan, so it likely arises from a read error. The chain carries TRBV19 and TRBJ1-6, with TRBD1 as a possible D gene (6 bases). The length of the CDR3 is 13 residues. Germline CDR1 reads LNHDA; CDR2 reads SQIVND (reference sequence). The V gene lost 11 bases and the J gene lost 8 bases, with 16 bases spanning the gap. DNA of the CDR3: TGTGCCTGGAATCAGGGGAGAGATTCACCCCTCCACTTG. It translates to CAWNQGRDSPLHL.

Note on this clonotype: The CDR3 carries no conserved terminal phenylalanine or tryptophan, so it likely arises from a read error. The DNA is omitted, as the CDR3 cannot be located on it reliably, and the CDR3 follows TCRdb's listing. The J gene is TRBJ1-4, the V gene TRBV24-1; the table gives TRBD1 as D, unverified against the DNA. From germline, CDR1 is KGHDR and CDR2 SFDVKD. The CDR3 has 15 amino acids, counting both end residues. The CDR3 loop reads CATRGGQGANEKLLL.

Details on this clonotype: This likely comes from a read error, as the CDR3 has no conserved phenylalanine or tryptophan at its end. It is unclear where the CDR3 begins or ends on the DNA, so no DNA is shown, and the CDR3 is as TCRdb lists it. CDR3 loop: CASSDSGRKAQYFGP. The chain recombines TRBV2 with TRBJ1-1. CDR1 and CDR2 (germline): SNHLY, FYNNEI. The length of the CDR3 is 15 amino acids, counting both ends.

There are many counts of this clonotype. The chain employs TRBV30 and TRBJ1-2; TRBD1 is a possible D gene (5 bases). The CDR3 has 12 residues. Germline-derived CDR1 and CDR2 are GTSNPN and SVGIG (reference sequence). Trimming shortened V by 1 base and J by 4 bases, and 7 bases separated the two germline ends. The CDR3 loop is CAWSGQSYGYTF. CDR3 DNA sequence: TGTGCCTGGAGTGGACAGAGCTATGGCTACACCTTC.

This chain connects TRBV7-2 to TRBJ2-3, with 8 bases lining up with TRBD2. The ends lost 3 bases at V and 6 bases at J; junction bases unmatched: 17. Per the germline V gene, CDR1 is SGHTA and CDR2 is FQGNSA. This CDR3 is 18 amino acids long. This CDR3 reads CASSLGPHQRGLQDTQYF. The CDR3 nucleotides are TGTGCCAGCAGCTTGGGTCCCCACCAGCGGGGGCTCCAGGATACGCAGTATTTT. Supplemented by reference TRBV7-2 and TRBJ2-3, the full variable domain reads GAGVSQSPSNKVTEKGKDVELRCDPISGHTALYWYRQSLGQGLEFLIYFQGNSAPDKSGLPSDRFSAERTGGSVSTLTIQRTQQEDSAVYLCASSLGPHQRGLQDTQYFGPGTRLTVL.

This clonotype has at least ten counts. J is TRBJ2-1 and V is TRBV20-1; either TRBD1 or TRBD2 may supply D (7 bases each). Trimming stripped 6 bases from V and 4 bases from J, with 19 bases between. This CDR3 contains 15 residues. Germline lookup yields CDR1 DFQATT and CDR2 SNEGSKA (reference sequence). CDR3 coding DNA: TGCAGTGCCAGGGGGGGCCCACTTATGTACAATGAGCAGTTCTTC. This encodes CSARGGPLMYNEQFF.

Notes on this clonotype: An end of the junction does not agree with germline; a read error may underlie this. The J gene is TRBJ2-7, the V gene TRBV7-2; the D gene could be TRBD1 or TRBD2 (5 bases each). Germline lookup yields CDR1 SGHTA and CDR2 FQGNSA. The length of the CDR3 is 14 residues. As DNA, the CDR3 is TGTGCCAGCAGCTTGTTCGGGGACGCGTGCAGGCAGAACTTC. This codes for CASSLFGDACRQNF.

This sequence joins TRBV7-9 and TRBJ1-6, with 10 bases fitting TRBD1. This CDR3 region has 15 residues. J was trimmed by 8 bases and V by 4 bases; bases with no gene match: 5. CDR1 and CDR2 (germline): SEHNR, FQNEAQ (reference sequence). In DNA form, the CDR3 reads TGTGCCAGCAGCTCAACCGGGACAGGGGATTCACCCCTCCACTTT. Its translation: CASSSTGTGDSPLHF.

This rearrangement joins TRBV7-2 to TRBJ1-1, with D perhaps TRBD1 (5 bases). The CDR3 spans 16 residues. The V and J ends lost 1 base and 3 bases respectively, with 15 bases between them. Germline assignment: CDR1 SGHTA and CDR2 FQGNSA. The CDR3 spells CASSLDGPGRYTEAFF. The CDR3 bases are TGTGCCAGCAGCTTAGATGGTCCAGGGAGGTACACTGAAGCTTTCTTT.

This clonotype turned up a few times. This rearrangement joins TRBV15 to TRBJ1-6; D not resolved. This CDR3 is built from 15 residues. Germline V lookup: CDR1 LNHNV, CDR2 YYDKDF (reference sequence). V lost 3 bases and J 9 bases, leaving 15 bases between the germline ends. CDR3 nucleotides: TGTGCCACCAGCAGTTCGTCGACCTGGACTTCACCCCTCCACTTT. As protein: CATSSSSTWTSPLHF.

The chain carries TRBV19 and TRBJ2-7, with 8 positions matching TRBD1. The CDR3 contains 16 residues. From germline, CDR1 is LNHDA and CDR2 SQIVND (reference sequence). The ends lost 1 base at V and 7 bases at J; junction bases unmatched: 12. The DNA of the CDR3 is TGTGCCAGTAGTATAGGAGGACAGGGCCGAAAGCAAGAGCAGTACTTC. The encoded protein is CASSIGGQGRKQEQYF.

The V and J genes are TRBV14 and TRBJ2-7; D gene uncertain. The V and J ends lost 0 bases and 8 bases respectively, with 8 bases between them. Germline-derived CDR1 and CDR2 are SGHDN and FVKESK. The CDR3 runs 12 residues. CDR3 sequence: CASSQDRRKQYF. CDR3 bases: TGTGCCAGCAGCCAAGACAGGCGGAAGCAGTACTTC.

To note about this clonotype: One junction end does not reproduce the germline sequence, and a read error may be involved. This chain links TRBV7-4 with TRBJ2-1, with D hard to call. Per germline, CDR1 SGHVT and CDR2 SQSDAQ. The CDR3 is 15 amino acids. The CDR3 here is CASSLASLVYNAQFF. The CDR3 nucleotides are TGTGCCAGCAGTTTAGCCAGTCTGGTGTACAATGCGCAGTTCTTC.

J is TRBJ2-7 and V is TRBV7-9; tentatively, D is TRBD1 or TRBD2 (5 bases each). The CDR3 extends over 15 amino acids. Germline CDR1 is SEHNR and CDR2 is FQNEAQ (reference sequence). Between the trimmed V and J ends, which lost 5 bases and 2 bases, there was a span of 16 bases. DNA for the CDR3: TGTGCCAGCAGCGAGAGGACTGGGGGACCCTACGAGCAGTACTTC. Protein sequence: CASSERTGGPYEQYF.

J is TRBJ2-5 and V is TRBV2; D not certain. The tail of the sequence fits TRBJ2-7 better, so the J call may be wrong. This CDR3 region has 13 residues. Germline-derived CDR1 and CDR2 are SNHLY and FYNNEI. The CDR3 coding sequence is TGTGCCAGCCTTCGACGGGTAGGGTTCGAGCAGTACTTC. Its protein product is CASLRRVGFEQYF.

The rearrangement uses TRBV7-9 and TRBJ1-2; D may be TRBD1 (5 bases). The germline V gene has CDR1 SEHNR and CDR2 FQNEAQ (reference sequence). V gave up 3 bases and J gave up 8 bases, with 19 bases separating them. The CDR3 extends over 15 amino acids. Written as DNA, the CDR3 is TGTGCCAGCAGCTTTGGACACCAACACACCCAGGGCTACACCTTC. Translating gives CASSFGHQHTQGYTF.

This clonotype was seen many times. The chain recombines TRBV20-1 with TRBJ1-2, with TRBD1 as a possible D gene (5 bases). This CDR3 is 12 amino acids long. Trimming removed 0 bases at V and 5 bases at J, with 7 bases between. Per the germline V gene, CDR1 is DFQATT and CDR2 is SNEGSKA (reference sequence). The CDR3: CSARDPGYGYTF. The CDR3 DNA reads TGCAGTGCTAGAGACCCAGGGTATGGCTACACCTTC.

The V call is TRBV7-8, the J call TRBJ2-2; the D gene could be TRBD1 or TRBD2 (6 bases each). With 5 bases removed from V and 6 bases from J, the gap between germline ends came to 16 bases. Germline CDR1 and CDR2: SGHVS and FQNEAQ. This CDR3 spans 15 amino acids. This CDR3 reads CASSPPRGRAGELFF. The CDR3 nucleotides are TGTGCCAGCAGCCCACCTCGGGGGCGGGCCGGGGAGCTGTTTTTT.

V gene TRBV24-1 combines with J gene TRBJ1-2, with D maybe TRBD1 (6 bases). The V end was cut by 3 bases, the J end by 4 bases, with 17 bases between. The CDR3 is 16 residues long. CDR1 KGHDR and CDR2 SFDVKD come from the germline V gene. The CDR3 is CATSDPPGQESYGYTF. DNA for the CDR3: TGTGCCACCAGTGATCCTCCGGGACAAGAGTCCTATGGCTACACCTTC.